This T cell receptor (beta chain) was found in a study of control samples from healthy donors and cancer patients. In germline, CDR1 is KGHSH, CDR2 LQKENI. CDR3 size: 16 residues. V was pared by 1 base and J by 3 bases, with 14 bases between. Assay: immunoSEQ multiplex PCR; the TCRdb copy retains only in-frame clones and omits some. The sample consists of about 120,000 clones, 89% of them appearing once. This sequence joins TRBV18 and TRBJ2-3; weak D call: TRBD1 (5 bases). The receptor comes from a man aged 45-65 years in good health. The sequencing sample was made of blood. DNA of the CDR3: TGTGCCAGCTCACCACGTCTCAGGGCATCGACAGATACGCAGTATTTT. This sequence encodes CASSPRLRASTDTQYF.